This TCR beta chain stems from a study of molecular identifiers for immune sequencing clone quantification. CDR3 size: 15 residues. Deletions cut 1 base from V and 2 bases from J, with 11 bases between. One entry per CDR3 protein, called by TCRdb with MiXCR from the PCR reads. The table includes approximately 630,000 distinct CDR3 sequences, 25% detected once. Naive CD8 T cells were picked out by sorting for CD8+CD4-CCR7+CD45RA+. This clonotype was seen repeatedly, ten times or more. This TCR was recovered from a human donor in good health. Some libraries in this study had Jurkat cell RNA spiked in. J is TRBJ2-5 and V is TRBV12-3 or TRBV12-4; possibly TRBD2 for D (6 bases). Sequences were obtained from naive CD8+ T cells from blood, with Jurkat cell RNA spiked in. Subset denoted: FACS-sorted CD8+CD4-CCR7+CD45RA+ naive T cells. The CDR3 nucleotides read TGTGCCAGCAGTTTAGGCGGGGCAGTTCAAGAGACCCAGTACTTC. Amino acid sequence: CASSLGGAVQETQYF.